This T cell receptor beta chain was identified during a study of shared clonotypes between healthy human individuals. Repertoires were generated with immunoSEQ multiplex PCR, while TCRdb's copy carries only in-frame clones and drops some. This sample has roughly 2 million clones, with around 95% found just once. The germline V and J ends were trimmed by 0 bases and 2 bases, with 8 bases remaining between them. Germline V gene data show CDR1 as SGDLS and CDR2 as YYNGEE. The CDR3 has 15 amino acids. This chain connects TRBV9 to TRBJ2-2; D remains ambiguous. This receptor was taken from a man aged 18-30 years in good health. Sequencing was carried out using naive CD4+ T cells sorted from blood. Subset described: CD45RA+ positively selected. The CDR3 DNA reads TGTGCCAGCAGCGTAGATGTTAGTAACACCGGGGAGCTGTTTTTT. Translating it yields CASSVDVSNTGELFF.